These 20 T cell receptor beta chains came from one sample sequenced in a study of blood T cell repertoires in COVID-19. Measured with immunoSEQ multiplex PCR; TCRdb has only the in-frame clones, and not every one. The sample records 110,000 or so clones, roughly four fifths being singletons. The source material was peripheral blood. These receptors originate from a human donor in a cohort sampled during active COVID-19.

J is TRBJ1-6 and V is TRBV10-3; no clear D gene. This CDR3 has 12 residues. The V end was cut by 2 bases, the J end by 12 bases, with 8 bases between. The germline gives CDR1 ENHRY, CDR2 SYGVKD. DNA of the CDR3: TGTGCCATCAGTGAGCCGGGAGAACCCCTCCACTTT. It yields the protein CAISEPGEPLHF.

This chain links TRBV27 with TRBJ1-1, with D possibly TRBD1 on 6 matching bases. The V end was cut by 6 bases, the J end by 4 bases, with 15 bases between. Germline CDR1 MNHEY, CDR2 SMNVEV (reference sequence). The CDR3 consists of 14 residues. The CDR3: CASREDSAVTEAFF. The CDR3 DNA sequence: TGTGCCAGCAGGGAGGACAGTGCGGTCACTGAAGCTTTCTTT.

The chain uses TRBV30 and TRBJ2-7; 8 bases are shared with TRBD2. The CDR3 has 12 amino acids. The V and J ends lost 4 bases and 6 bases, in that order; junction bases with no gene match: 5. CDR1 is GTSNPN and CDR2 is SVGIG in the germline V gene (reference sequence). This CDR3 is CAWNLAGPEQYF. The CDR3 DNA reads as TGTGCCTGGAACCTAGCGGGTCCCGAGCAGTACTTC.

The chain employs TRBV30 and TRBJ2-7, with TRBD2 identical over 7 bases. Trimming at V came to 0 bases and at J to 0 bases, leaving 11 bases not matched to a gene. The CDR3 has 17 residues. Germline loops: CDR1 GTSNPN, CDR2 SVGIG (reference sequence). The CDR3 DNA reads TGTGCCTGGAGTGTTGGTAGAGTGGGAGGGCTCTCCTACGAGCAGTACTTC. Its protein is CAWSVGRVGGLSYEQYF.

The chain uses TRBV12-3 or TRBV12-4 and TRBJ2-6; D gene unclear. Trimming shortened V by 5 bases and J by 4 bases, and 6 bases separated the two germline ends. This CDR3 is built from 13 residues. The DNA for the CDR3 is TGTGCCAGCAGTCAGGCCGGGGCCAACGTCCTGACTTTC. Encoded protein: CASSQAGANVLTF.

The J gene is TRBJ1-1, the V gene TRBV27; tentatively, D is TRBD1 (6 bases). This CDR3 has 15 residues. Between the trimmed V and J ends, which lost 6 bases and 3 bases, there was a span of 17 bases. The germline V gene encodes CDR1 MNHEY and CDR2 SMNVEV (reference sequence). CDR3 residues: CASSPGTGWDTEAFF. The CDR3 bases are TGTGCCAGCAGCCCCGGTACAGGGTGGGACACTGAAGCTTTCTTT.

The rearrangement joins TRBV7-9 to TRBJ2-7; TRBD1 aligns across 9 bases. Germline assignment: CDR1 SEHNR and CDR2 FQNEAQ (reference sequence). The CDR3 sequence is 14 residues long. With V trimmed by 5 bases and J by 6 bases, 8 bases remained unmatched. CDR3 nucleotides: TGTGCCAGCAGCGGTGACAGGGGGGTGGGCGAGCAGTACTTC. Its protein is CASSGDRGVGEQYF. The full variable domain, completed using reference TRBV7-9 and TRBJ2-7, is DTGVSQNPRHKITKRGQNVTFRCDPISEHNRLYWYRQTLGQGPEFLTYFQNEAQLEKSRLLSDRFSAERPKGSFSTLEIQRTEQGDSAMYLCASSGDRGVGEQYFGPGTRLTVT.

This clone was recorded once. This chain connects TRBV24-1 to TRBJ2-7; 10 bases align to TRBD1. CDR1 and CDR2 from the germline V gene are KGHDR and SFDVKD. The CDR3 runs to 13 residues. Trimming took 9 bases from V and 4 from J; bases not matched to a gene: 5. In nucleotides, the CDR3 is TGTGCCACCCGGGACAGGGGAAGTTACGAGCAGTACTTC. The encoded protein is CATRDRGSYEQYF.

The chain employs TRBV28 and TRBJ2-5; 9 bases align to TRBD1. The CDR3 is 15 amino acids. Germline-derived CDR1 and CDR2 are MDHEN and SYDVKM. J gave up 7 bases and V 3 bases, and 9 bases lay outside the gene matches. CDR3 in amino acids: CASSFLQGAQGTQYF. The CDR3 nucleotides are TGTGCCAGCAGTTTCCTACAGGGGGCCCAGGGGACCCAGTACTTC. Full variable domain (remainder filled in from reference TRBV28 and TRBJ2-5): DVKVTQSSRYLVKRTGEKVFLECVQDMDHENMFWYRQDPGLGLRLIYFSYDVKMKEKGDIPEGYSVSREKKERFSLILESASTNQTSMYLCASSFLQGAQGTQYFGPGTRLLVL.

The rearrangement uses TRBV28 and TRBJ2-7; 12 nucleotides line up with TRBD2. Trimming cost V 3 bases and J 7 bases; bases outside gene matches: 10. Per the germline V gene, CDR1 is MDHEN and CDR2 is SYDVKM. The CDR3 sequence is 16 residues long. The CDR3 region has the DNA TGTGCCAGCAGTTTGTCCCGACTAGCGGGGGACGGAGAGCAGTACTTC. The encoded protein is CASSLSRLAGDGEQYF.

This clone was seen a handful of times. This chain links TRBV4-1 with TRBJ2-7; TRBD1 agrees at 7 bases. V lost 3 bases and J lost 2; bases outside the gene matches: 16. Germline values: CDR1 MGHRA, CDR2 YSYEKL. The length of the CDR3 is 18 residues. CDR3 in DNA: TGCGCCAGCAGCCACGACCCACGATCCGGGACAGTTACCTACGAGCAGTACTTC. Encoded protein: CASSHDPRSGTVTYEQYF.

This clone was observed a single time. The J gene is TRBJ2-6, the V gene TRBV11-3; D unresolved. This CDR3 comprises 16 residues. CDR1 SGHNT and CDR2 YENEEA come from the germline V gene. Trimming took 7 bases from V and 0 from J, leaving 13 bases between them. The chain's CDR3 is CASTQNSHSGANVLTF. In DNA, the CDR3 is TGTGCCAGCACCCAGAACAGCCACTCTGGGGCCAACGTCCTGACTTTC.

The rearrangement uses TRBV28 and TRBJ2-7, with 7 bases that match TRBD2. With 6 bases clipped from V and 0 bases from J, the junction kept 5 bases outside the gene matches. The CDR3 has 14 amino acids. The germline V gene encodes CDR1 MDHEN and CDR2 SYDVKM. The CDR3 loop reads CASRPSGSSYEQYF. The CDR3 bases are TGTGCCAGCAGGCCTAGCGGAAGCTCCTACGAGCAGTACTTC.

CDR3 sequence reads: CASSADSRTGELFF. For the CDR3, the DNA is TGTGCCAGTAGTGCTGACTCCCGCACCGGGGAGCTGTTTTTT. J is TRBJ2-2 and V is TRBV19; D is undetermined. Germline-derived CDR1 and CDR2 are LNHDA and SQIVND (reference sequence). The CDR3 is 14 residues long. Trimming removed 5 bases at V and 4 bases at J, with 11 bases between.

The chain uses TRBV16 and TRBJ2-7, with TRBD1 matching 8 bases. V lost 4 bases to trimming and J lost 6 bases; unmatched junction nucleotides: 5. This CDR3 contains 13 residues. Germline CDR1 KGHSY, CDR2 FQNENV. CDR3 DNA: TGTGCCAGCAGCCTTGGACAGGGACGCGAGCAGTACTTC. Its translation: CASSLGQGREQYF.

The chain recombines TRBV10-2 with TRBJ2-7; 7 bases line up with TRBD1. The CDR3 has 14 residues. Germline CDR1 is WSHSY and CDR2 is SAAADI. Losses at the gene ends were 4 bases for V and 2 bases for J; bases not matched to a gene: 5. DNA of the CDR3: TGCGCCAGCAGTGCGACAGGGAACACCTACGAGCAGTACTTC. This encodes CASSATGNTYEQYF.

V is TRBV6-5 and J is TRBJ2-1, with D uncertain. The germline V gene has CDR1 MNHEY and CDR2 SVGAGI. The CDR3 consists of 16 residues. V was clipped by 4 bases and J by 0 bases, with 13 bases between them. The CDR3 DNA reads TGTGCCAGCAGTTCCCTCCCCCTGAGCTCCTACAATGAGCAGTTCTTC. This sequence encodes CASSSLPLSSYNEQFF.

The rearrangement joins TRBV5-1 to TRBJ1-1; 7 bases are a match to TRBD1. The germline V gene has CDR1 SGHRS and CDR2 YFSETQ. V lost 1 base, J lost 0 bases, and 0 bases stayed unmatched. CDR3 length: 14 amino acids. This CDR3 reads CASSLTGVNTEAFF. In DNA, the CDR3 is TGCGCCAGCAGCTTGACAGGGGTGAACACTGAAGCTTTCTTT.

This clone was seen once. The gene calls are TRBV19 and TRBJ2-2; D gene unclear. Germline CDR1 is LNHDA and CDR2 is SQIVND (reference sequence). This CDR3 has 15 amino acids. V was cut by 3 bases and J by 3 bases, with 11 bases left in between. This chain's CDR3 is CASSIGLVDTGELFF. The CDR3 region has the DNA TGTGCCAGTAGTATTGGTCTAGTGGACACCGGGGAGCTGTTTTTT.

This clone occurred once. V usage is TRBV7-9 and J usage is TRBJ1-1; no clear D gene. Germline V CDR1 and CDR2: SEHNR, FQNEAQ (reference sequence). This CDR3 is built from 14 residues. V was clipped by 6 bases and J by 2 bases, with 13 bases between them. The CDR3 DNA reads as TGTGCCAGCAGACAAAAAGACATTAACACTGAAGCTTTCTTT. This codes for CASRQKDINTEAFF.